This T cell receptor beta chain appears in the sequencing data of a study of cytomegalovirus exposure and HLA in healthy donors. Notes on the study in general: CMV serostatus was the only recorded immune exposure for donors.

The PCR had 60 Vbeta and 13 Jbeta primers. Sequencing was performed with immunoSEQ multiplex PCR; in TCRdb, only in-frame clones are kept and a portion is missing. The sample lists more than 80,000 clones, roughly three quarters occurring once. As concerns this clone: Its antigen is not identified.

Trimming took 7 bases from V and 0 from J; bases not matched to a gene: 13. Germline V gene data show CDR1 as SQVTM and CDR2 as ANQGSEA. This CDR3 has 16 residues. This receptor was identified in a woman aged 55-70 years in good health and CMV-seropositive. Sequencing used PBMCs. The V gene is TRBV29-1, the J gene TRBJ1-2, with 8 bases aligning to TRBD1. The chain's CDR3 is CSAPGGAFGANYGYTF. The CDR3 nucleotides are TGCAGCGCGCCAGGGGGCGCTTTCGGAGCTAACTATGGCTACACCTTC.